This T cell receptor beta chain was captured in a study of T cell repertoires in aging, cancer and after chemotherapy. Study results and limitations: Median generation probability rose over the chemotherapy interval in each cancer cohort, suggesting rebound thymic output. The repertoire data cannot show anything about immunological memory following chemotherapy.

The germline V gene encodes CDR1 SGHKS and CDR2 YYEKEE (reference sequence). V was shortened by 4 bases and J by 1 base, with 14 bases between the two germline ends. The CDR3 extends over 15 amino acids. Peripheral blood genomic DNA, not sorted cells or RNA, was the template. Concerning this clonotype: Its antigen is as yet unknown.

Rearranged V-D-J TRB sequences were amplified with a mixed TRB-A/B primer pool. Using its own MiXCR run on the multiplex PCR reads, TCRdb lists one record per CDR3 protein. Among fewer than 6,000 distinct CDR3 sequences listed, roughly 29% were seen once. The chain joins TRBV5-5 to TRBJ2-5; tentatively, D is TRBD1 or TRBD2 (6 bases each). The material sequenced was blood. The sequence came from a human donor with a solid tumor. The CDR3 loop reads CASSGRGRSQETQYF. Here the CDR3 DNA reads TGTGCCAGCAGCGGACGGGGGCGGAGCCAAGAGACCCAGTACTTC.